This T cell receptor (beta chain) stems from a study of cytomegalovirus exposure and HLA in healthy donors. The study, taken as a whole, reports: Some segments of the V type, notably TRBV6-2 and TRBV6-3, were excluded as indistinguishable.

A multiplex PCR was run with 60 Vbeta primers and 13 Jbeta primers. Original handling: Later work found 80 million to 85 million unique TCR beta chains, with around 10 million shared. The repertoire was sequenced with immunoSEQ multiplex PCR; TCRdb's copy has only in-frame clones and lacks some. V and J calls and clone size come straight from that table; D and trimming were deduced from the DNA. The sample lists approximately 170,000 clones, roughly 79% seen once, with about 2.1% in the top ten. The CDR3 is 15 residues long. V lost 2 bases and J lost 1, with 11 bases in between. Germline V gene data show CDR1 as MNHNY and CDR2 as SVGAGI (reference sequence). Regarding this clone: What it binds is unknown.

The V call is TRBV6-6, the J call TRBJ1-1; tentative D call: TRBD1 (6 bases). The source is a woman in her thirties in good health and CMV-seropositive. Sequencing input: PBMCs. The CDR3 DNA is TGTGCCAGCAGTTACACCCAGGGGACGAACACTGAAGCTTTCTTT. Translating it yields CASSYTQGTNTEAFF.